This T cell receptor (beta chain) originates from a study of blood T cell repertoires in COVID-19. Across the study: The United States, Italy and Spain provided the acute and convalescent COVID-19 samples.

The CDR3 has 15 residues. Trimming cost V 5 bases and J 5 bases, with 16 bases left between them. The germline V gene has CDR1 MNHEY and CDR2 SVGEGT. In the original workflow: Amplification with reference gene primers provided the estimates of nucleated cell counts. TCRdb keeps only in-frame clones here, not all; method: immunoSEQ multiplex PCR. That table furnishes V, J and clone size, whereas the DNA furnished D and trimming. The table lists hundreds of thousands of clones, 88% of them singletons. The receptor was isolated from a woman aged 30 to 39 who had recovered from COVID-19. V is TRBV6-2 or TRBV6-3 and J is TRBJ1-5; D is unclear. Sequences were obtained from peripheral blood. CDR3 bases: TGTGCCAGCAGTAGAGGGCCAGCTCGAGATCAGCCCCAGCATTTT. Protein: CASSRGPARDQPQHF.